These 18 T cell receptor beta chains were sequenced from one sample in a study of T cell clonality in common variable immunodeficiency. Method: immunoSEQ multiplex PCR; TCRdb's copy keeps in-frame clones and lacks some. The sample yields 40,000 to 65,000 clones, without any singletons. The material sequenced was peripheral blood mononuclear cells. Receptors originate from a person aged 18 to 70 in good health.

This clone has at least ten counts. CDR3 loop: CSARRAVGGTGELFF. The CDR3 bases that were read are TGCAGTGCTAGGCGAGCGGTGGGGGGCACCGGGGAG. The chain links TRBV20-1 to TRBJ2-2, with D tentatively TRBD2 (6 bases). The read ends 3 residues before the CDR3 terminus; that terminus is restored from the germline J gene. Trimming took 3 bases from V and 4 from J, leaving 15 bases between them. The germline V gene has CDR1 DFQATT and CDR2 SNEGSKA (reference sequence). CDR3 size: 15 residues.

This clone has a count of ten or more. The read stops 3 residues short of the end of the CDR3; the missing end is completed from the germline J gene. This sequence joins TRBV19 and TRBJ2-7; no reliable D call. The CDR3 loop spans 12 amino acids. Germline CDR1 reads LNHDA; CDR2 reads SQIVND (reference sequence). With 8 bases removed from V and 1 base from J, the gap between germline ends came to 9 bases. Partial CDR3 DNA: TGTGCCAGTGGGTTCGGGTCCTACGAG. Translating it yields CASGFGSYE. The CDR3 as a whole reads CASGFGSYEQYF.

This clone was detected many times. The read ends 3 residues early relative to the CDR3; the germline J gene fills the gap. The V gene is TRBV30, the J gene TRBJ2-4, with D possibly TRBD1 on 6 matching bases. This CDR3 comprises 13 residues. V was shortened by 7 bases and J by 1 base, with 11 bases between the two germline ends. Looked up from germline, CDR1 is GTSNPN and CDR2 is SVGIG (reference sequence). CDR3 bases read: TGTGCCTATTCACAGGGCGCCAAAAACATT. Its translation: CAYSQGAKNI. The full-length CDR3 reads as CAYSQGAKNIQYF.

With regard to this clone: The read gets to within 3 residues of the CDR3 end, and the germline J gene fills in the rest. The chain recombines TRBV7-6 with TRBJ1-6; 8 bases map to TRBD1. CDR1 SGHVS and CDR2 FNYEAQ come from the germline V gene. This CDR3 is 14 amino acids long. J was trimmed by 7 bases and V by 5 bases; bases with no gene match: 4. The CDR3 bases that were read are TGTGCCAGCAGCCTGGACAGGGAGAATTCACCC. It translates to CASSLDRENSP. The full-length CDR3 reads as CASSLDRENSPLHF. The entire variable domain, with the rest obtained from reference TRBV7-6 and TRBJ1-6, is as follows: GAGVSQSPRYKVTKRGQDVALRCDPISGHVSLYWYRQALGQGPEFLTYFNYEAQQDKSGLPNDRFSAERPEGSISTLTIQRTEQRDSAMYRCASSLDRENSPLHFGNGTRLTVT.

This clone was detected a few times. Read data end 3 residues before the CDR3 end; the end is taken from the germline J gene. The same CDR3 arises from other DNA sequences in this sample as well. This chain links TRBV2 with TRBJ1-2; D is unresolved. There are 11 residues in the CDR3. Germline V gene data show CDR1 as SNHLY and CDR2 as FYNNEI. The CDR3 here is CASSVGATYTF. The part of the CDR3 DNA that was read is TGTGCCAGCAGTGTGGGCGCCACA.

The table lists this clone with a few counts. The sequence runs out 3 residues before the end of the CDR3; the remainder is reconstructed from the germline J gene. The V and J genes are TRBV19 and TRBJ1-5; D might be TRBD1 (6 bases). Per germline, CDR1 LNHDA and CDR2 SQIVND (reference sequence). The V end was cut by 4 bases, the J end by 6 bases, with 16 bases between. This CDR3 has 15 amino acids. The sequenced part of the CDR3 DNA is TGTGCCAGTAGTACACGGACAGTTTCGAGTCAGCCC. This codes for CASSTRTVSSQP. In full, the CDR3 reads CASSTRTVSSQPQHF.

For this clone: The read falls 3 residues short of the CDR3 end, and the missing part is taken from the germline J gene. This chain uses TRBV2 with TRBJ1-2, with 9 bases that match TRBD1. The CDR3 has 16 amino acids. V shed 5 bases and J 6 bases; nucleotides not matched to a gene: 13. CDR1 is SNHLY, CDR2 FYNNEI, per germline. CDR3 loop: CASSLPGQGLLDGYTF. Partial CDR3 DNA: TGTGCCAGCAGTCTACCGGGACAGGGATTGTTGGATGGC.

There are many counts of this clone. Read sequence stops 3 residues before the CDR3 end, and the germline J gene provides the missing end. The genes are TRBV5-1 and TRBJ2-3; TRBD2 agrees at 7 bases. The CDR3 length is 15 residues. Germline CDR1 reads SGHRS; CDR2 reads YFSETQ. V was clipped by 4 bases and J by 2 bases; unmatched bases: 7. Partial CDR3 DNA: TGCGCCAGCAGCGCGGGACTACCTAACACAGATACG. It specifies CASSAGLPNTDT. In full, the CDR3 reads CASSAGLPNTDTQYF.

This clone came up many times. The observed sequence ends 3 residues before the CDR3 terminus, with the missing tail filled in from the germline J gene. This chain uses TRBV20-1 with TRBJ2-7, with 10 positions matching TRBD2. V gave up 0 bases and J gave up 2 bases; unmatched junction bases: 4. There are 15 residues in the CDR3. The germline V gene has CDR1 DFQATT and CDR2 SNEGSKA (reference sequence). CDR3 DNA, as far as it was read: TGCAGTGCTAGAGACACTAGCGGGAATCCCTACGAG. Translating gives CSARDTSGNPYE. The complete CDR3 sequence is CSARDTSGNPYEQYF.

This clone was picked up many times. The CDR3 extends 3 residues past the end of the read, so its final part is completed from the germline J gene. The V call is TRBV11-2, the J call TRBJ2-7; the D gene is possibly TRBD2 (6 bases). Per germline, CDR1 SGHAT and CDR2 FQNNGV. CDR3 length: 15 amino acids. V lost 0 bases and J lost 4, with 13 bases in between. The CDR3 protein is CASSLEAGRLYEQYF. The sequenced CDR3 bases are TGTGCCAGCAGCTTAGAGGCGGGGCGACTTTACGAG.

This clone was observed a few times. With the read ending 3 residues before the CDR3 end, the germline J gene is used to fill in that end. The chain is built from TRBV7-3 and TRBJ1-2; D not certain. CDR1 and CDR2 from the germline V gene are SGHTA and FQGTGA. This CDR3 has 15 amino acids. The sequenced CDR3 bases are TGTGCCAGCAGCTTCCTAGCGGGAGGGCGTTGGGAC. Its translation: CASSFLAGGRWD. Given in full, the CDR3 is CASSFLAGGRWDYTF.

In this sample, this clone turned up many times. Read data end 3 residues before the CDR3 end; the end is taken from the germline J gene. The chain links TRBV20-1 to TRBJ2-1; the match to TRBD2 covers 11 bases. The CDR3 runs to 15 residues. J lost 7 bases, V lost 1 base, and 6 bases had no gene match. CDR1 DFQATT and CDR2 SNEGSKA come from the germline V gene (reference sequence). The CDR3 protein is CSARVLAGGENEQFF. The CDR3 bases that were read are TGCAGTGCTAGAGTCCTAGCGGGAGGAGAAAATGAG.

Concerning this clone itself: The read ends 3 residues early relative to the CDR3; the germline J gene fills the gap. This chain connects TRBV11-3 to TRBJ2-1, with 9 nucleotides matching TRBD2. This CDR3 contains 14 residues. Losses at the gene ends were 6 bases for V and 7 bases for J; bases not matched to a gene: 7. CDR1 is SGHNT, CDR2 YENEEA, per germline. CDR3 sequence: CASSIAGVLNEQFF. CDR3 bases read: TGTGCCAGCAGTATAGCGGGAGTTTTGAATGAG.

This clone was picked up a small number of times. The DNA ends 3 residues before the CDR3 does, and the rest of the CDR3 is filled in from the germline J gene. The rearrangement links TRBV6-2 or TRBV6-3 to TRBJ1-2, with TRBD1 identical over 8 bases. Germline assignment: CDR1 MNHEY and CDR2 SVGEGT. The length of the CDR3 is 14 residues. Incomplete CDR3 DNA: TGTGCCACAGAGGCGGCAGGGGGCAAAAACGAC. Its translation is CATEAAGGKND. The full CDR3 is CATEAAGGKNDYTF.

This clone was observed at least ten times. The CDR3 end is not reached by the read, which stops 3 residues before it; the germline J gene fills it in. The chain is built from TRBV7-2 and TRBJ2-7; 11 nucleotides match TRBD2. Germline V gene lookup returns CDR1 SGHTA and CDR2 FQGNSA. The V gene end was trimmed by 0 bases and the J gene end by 3 bases; junction bases not matched to a gene: 10. CDR3 length: 18 residues. The CDR3: CASSLAASGRTTVYEQYF. The sequenced CDR3 bases are TGTGCCAGCAGCTTAGCGGCTAGCGGGAGGACCACCGTCTACGAG.

This clone was counted many times. The sequence runs out 3 residues before the end of the CDR3; the remainder is reconstructed from the germline J gene. The chain carries TRBV30 and TRBJ1-2; TRBD1 aligns across 7 bases. In germline, CDR1 is GTSNPN, CDR2 SVGIG (reference sequence). The CDR3 extends over 13 amino acids. Incomplete CDR3 DNA: TGTGCCTGGAGTGCCCGACAGGGAGCGGGC. This gives the protein CAWSARQGAG. From start to end, the CDR3 is CAWSARQGAGYTF.

This clone was seen repeatedly, ten times or more. The missing CDR3 end, 3 residues past where the read stops, is filled in from the germline J gene. The chain joins TRBV20-1 to TRBJ2-1; D is possibly TRBD1 (6 bases). Germline V lookup: CDR1 DFQATT, CDR2 SNEGSKA (reference sequence). This CDR3 is built from 18 residues. The germline V and J ends were trimmed by 1 base and 6 bases, with 25 bases remaining between them. The covered CDR3 bases are TGCAGTGCTAGAGGACCAGGGGTTTCCCGGATGGGGGCCAATGAG. It translates to CSARGPGVSRMGANE. The entire CDR3 sequence reads CSARGPGVSRMGANEQFF.

This clone was seen ten or more times. The read halts 3 residues ahead of the CDR3 end, with the missing end drawn from the germline J gene. The chain has TRBV19 and TRBJ2-1, with D possibly TRBD2 on 6 matching bases. Germline V lookup: CDR1 LNHDA, CDR2 SQIVND (reference sequence). V lost 3 bases and J 4 bases, leaving 19 bases between the germline ends. The CDR3 consists of 17 residues. CDR3 loop: CASSILRLATGYNEQFF. The sequenced part of the CDR3 DNA is TGTGCCAGTAGTATCCTCAGGCTAGCGACCGGATACAATGAG. The complete variable domain, with remaining parts taken from reference TRBV19 and TRBJ2-1, reads DGGITQSPKYLFRKEGQNVTLSCEQNLNHDAMYWYRQDPGQGLRLIYYSQIVNDFQKGDIAEGYSVSREKKESFPLTVTSAQKNPTAFYLCASSILRLATGYNEQFFGPGTRLTVL.